Reported below is one T cell receptor (beta chain). Patients in Seattle were enrolled during active infection, then followed longitudinally. The data are from a study of blood T cell repertoires in COVID-19. Study-wide background: Acute and convalescent COVID-19 specimens originated in the United States, Italy and Spain. T cells, B-cell-depleted T cells, or PBMCs provided the cDNA or gDNA that served as material.

Per the original methods: For nucleated cells, counts were estimated from reference gene primer amplification. The method was immunoSEQ multiplex PCR; TCRdb's version includes in-frame clones alone and lacks a portion of them. The V and J calls and clone size were taken over from that table, and D and trimming were inferred from the DNA. The sample consists of 200,000 to 250,000 clones, approximately 85% of them appearing once. V gave up 8 bases and J gave up 2 bases; unmatched junction bases: 10. The CDR3 covers 15 residues. Germline CDR1 MDHEN, CDR2 SYDVKM. This rearrangement joins TRBV28 to TRBJ2-7; 9 nucleotides align to TRBD2. The sequencing input was peripheral blood. The source is a woman aged 80 or older with COVID-19, enrolled during active disease. The CDR3 sequence is CASARTSVVTYEQYF. The CDR3 coding sequence is TGTGCCAGCGCAAGGACTAGCGTGGTGACCTACGAGCAGTACTTC.